Presented here are 10 T cell receptor beta chains from one specimen sequenced in a study of TIL therapy for anti-PD-1-resistant metastatic lung cancer. As to time point: pre-treatment sample, taken before nivolumab and TIL therapy. The immunoSEQ assay was v3. Data came from immunoSEQ multiplex PCR; TCRdb stores just in-frame clones and leaves some out. The table records more than 45,000 clones, around four fifths of them present only once. This specimen was blood, taken at baseline. The receptors come from a person between 25 and 79 years old with non-small cell lung cancer.

With regard to this clone: The identical CDR3 is also encoded by other nucleotide sequences in the sample. The rearrangement joins TRBV6-1 to TRBJ2-7; D remains ambiguous. CDR1 is MNHNS and CDR2 is SASEGT in the germline V gene. Trimming removed 8 bases from V and 3 bases from J, with 5 bases in between. This CDR3 region has 10 residues. CDR3 amino acids: CASSNYEQYF. The CDR3 DNA follows: TGTGCCAGCTCTAACTACGAGCAGTACTTC.

The chain links TRBV30 to TRBJ2-3; 7 nucleotides agree with TRBD2. The CDR3 sequence is 16 residues long. Germline V CDR1 and CDR2: GTSNPN, SVGIG (reference sequence). V shed 3 bases and J 5 bases; nucleotides not matched to a gene: 14. The CDR3 bases are TGTGCCTGGAGAAAAAGTCCAATGACTAGCCGAGATACGCAGTATTTT. Protein sequence: CAWRKSPMTSRDTQYF.

This clone has just one count. This chain joins TRBV5-1 and TRBJ2-7; the D gene is possibly TRBD1 (6 bases). Trimming cost V 0 bases and J 2 bases, with 12 bases left between them. CDR3 length equals 15 residues. From germline, CDR1 is SGHRS and CDR2 YFSETQ. The CDR3 nucleotides read TGCGCCAGCAGCTTGGCAGGGGTTGGAACCTACGAGCAGTACTTC. Encoded protein: CASSLAGVGTYEQYF.

This rearrangement joins TRBV28 to TRBJ1-5; 9 bases line up with TRBD1. This CDR3 contains 15 residues. The germline CDR1 and CDR2 sequences are MDHEN and SYDVKM. V lost 10 bases and J lost 7; bases outside the gene matches: 14. As DNA, the CDR3 is TGTGCCACCAAGTCCCGGGACAGGGTCGGACAGCCCCAGCATTTT. It yields the protein CATKSRDRVGQPQHF.

This chain uses TRBV7-2 with TRBJ1-2; 8 nucleotides align to TRBD1. The V segment lost 2 bases and the J segment 6 bases; nucleotides outside the gene matches: 20. Looked up from germline, CDR1 is SGHTA and CDR2 is FQGNSA. The CDR3 loop spans 19 amino acids. CDR3 protein: CASSLKGIPLTGATNGYTF. The CDR3 coding sequence is TGTGCCAGCAGCTTAAAAGGGATCCCCCTGACAGGGGCAACAAATGGCTACACCTTC.

Only a few counts were recorded for this clone. The V and J genes are TRBV6-5 and TRBJ1-6; TRBD1 agrees at 8 bases. Germline CDR1 is MNHEY and CDR2 is SVGAGI. CDR3 length: 14 residues. The J segment lost 7 bases and the V segment lost 8 bases, leaving 7 bases of the junction unmatched. The CDR3 is CASSQGVENSPLHF. The CDR3 nucleotides read TGTGCCAGCTCACAGGGGGTAGAAAATTCACCCCTCCACTTT.

The chain links TRBV4-3 to TRBJ1-5; no reliable D call. Germline CDR1 and CDR2: LGHNA and YSLEER. Trimming stripped 0 bases from V and 0 bases from J, with 6 bases between. This CDR3 contains 15 residues. The DNA of the CDR3 is TGCGCCAGCAGCCAAGATTCGAGTAGCAATCAGCCCCAGCATTTT. Translation: CASSQDSSSNQPQHF.

This clone occurred a few times. The V and J genes are TRBV2 and TRBJ2-7; 9 bases fit TRBD1. The CDR3 is made up of 12 amino acids. The V segment lost 11 bases and the J segment 5 bases; nucleotides outside the gene matches: 7. From germline, CDR1 is SNHLY and CDR2 FYNNEI. This CDR3 is CAGTTGGNEQYF. CDR3 in DNA: TGTGCCGGGACGACAGGGGGTAACGAGCAGTACTTC.

This clone was found once. The chain recombines TRBV11-2 with TRBJ2-7; D may be TRBD2 (7 bases). CDR1 is SGHAT, CDR2 FQNNGV, per germline. V was trimmed by 5 bases and J by 2 bases, leaving 16 bases between them. The length of the CDR3 is 15 residues. CDR3 sequence (DNA): TGTGCCAGCAGCCCGAGGGGGGGATTTACCTACGAGCAGTACTTC. This translates into CASSPRGGFTYEQYF.

The chain has TRBV10-3 and TRBJ2-3; the D gene is possibly TRBD1 (5 bases). Trimming took 8 bases from V and 4 from J, leaving 16 bases between them. The CDR3 loop spans 14 amino acids. The germline V gene encodes CDR1 ENHRY and CDR2 SYGVKD. As DNA, the CDR3 is TGTGCCATCGCTCCAGGGTCTGTGGCAGATACGCAGTATTTT. This gives the protein CAIAPGSVADTQYF.